This TCR beta chain was recorded in a study of graft-versus-host responses after intestinal transplantation. Study as a whole: All recipients got anti-thymocyte globulin induction, then tacrolimus and steroids for 2 to 4 years.

A note on this clone: Antigen specificity is unknown.

The CDR3 is 15 amino acids. In germline, CDR1 is SGDLS, CDR2 YYNGEE. V shed 0 bases and J shed 4 bases, with 13 bases lying between them. Clones were read by immunoSEQ multiplex PCR, and TCRdb kept only the in-frame ones, dropping some. The sample includes more than 95,000 clones, approximately 94% of them seen just once. This receptor was identified in a human donor who received an intestinal transplant. Sequencing used unstimulated CD8+ T cells sorted from spleen or lymph node cells, obtained before intestinal transplant. The chain carries TRBV9 and TRBJ1-2; possibly TRBD1 for D (6 bases). DNA for the CDR3: TGTGCCAGCAGCGTAGAACCGGGGGGCGCCTATGGCTACACCTTC. Encoded protein: CASSVEPGGAYGYTF.